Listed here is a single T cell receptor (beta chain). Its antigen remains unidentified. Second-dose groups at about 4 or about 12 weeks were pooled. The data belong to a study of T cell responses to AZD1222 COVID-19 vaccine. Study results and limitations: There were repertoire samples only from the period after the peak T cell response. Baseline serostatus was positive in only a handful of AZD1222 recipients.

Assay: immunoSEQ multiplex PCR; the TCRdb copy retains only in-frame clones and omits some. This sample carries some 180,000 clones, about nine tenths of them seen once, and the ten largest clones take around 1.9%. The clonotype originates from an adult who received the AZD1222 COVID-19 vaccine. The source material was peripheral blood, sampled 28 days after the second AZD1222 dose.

The DNA of the CDR3 is TGTGCCAGCAGGGGTAGCAGGGCCACCGCTTACGCTAAGGCCCCGATCTACGAGCAGTACTTC. The encoded protein is CASRGSRATAYAKAPIYEQYF. This rearrangement joins TRBV27 to TRBJ2-7; D perhaps matches TRBD1 (5 bases). Germline V CDR1 and CDR2: MNHEY, SMNVEV (reference sequence). The CDR3 loop spans 21 amino acids. Deletions cut 6 bases from V and 3 bases from J, with 36 bases between.